Each of the 9 T cell receptor beta chains below was sequenced from the same sample in a study of shared clonotypes between healthy human individuals. The table came from immunoSEQ multiplex PCR; TCRdb's copy has only in-frame clones and leaves some out. There are millions of clones in the sample; roughly 93% occur only once, and under 0.45% lies in the top ten. Sequences were obtained from naive CD4+ T cells from PBMCs. The subset: CD45RA+ positively selected. These TCRs come from a man between 18 and 35 years old in good health. Some clones in this sample may be carry-over from other donors' samples.

The V and J genes are TRBV5-1 and TRBJ2-7; TRBD1 might be the D (6 bases). V lost 5 bases to trimming and J lost 0 bases, with 12 bases between them. The germline gives CDR1 SGHRS, CDR2 YFSETQ. The CDR3 totals 14 residues. In DNA form, the CDR3 reads TGCGCCAGCAGACTCCGGGACAACTCCTACGAGCAGTACTTC. Protein product: CASRLRDNSYEQYF.

The rearrangement joins TRBV30 to TRBJ1-1; D is uncertain. The CDR3 contains 13 residues. Trimming removed 2 bases from V and 7 bases from J, with 14 bases in between. Germline loops: CDR1 GTSNPN, CDR2 SVGIG (reference sequence). The CDR3 reads CAWSPRHYREAFF. As DNA, the CDR3 is TGTGCCTGGAGTCCAAGACACTACCGTGAAGCTTTCTTT.

The table lists this clone with a few counts. The chain carries TRBV5-1 and TRBJ1-1; D is unresolved. CDR3 size: 14 residues. CDR1 is SGHRS and CDR2 is YFSETQ in the germline V gene. V lost 1 base and J 1 base, leaving 8 bases between the germline ends. Here the CDR3 DNA reads TGCGCCAGCAGCTTGTTTGACGGGAACACTGAAGCTTTCTTT. Its protein is CASSLFDGNTEAFF.

This chain uses TRBV5-6 with TRBJ2-1; 12 positions agree with TRBD2. Germline CDR1 reads SGHDT; CDR2 reads YYEEEE. Germline trimming cut 0 bases from V and 9 bases from J; bases unmatched to any gene: 10. The CDR3 spans 17 residues. The CDR3 loop is CASSLDPGTSGLGEQFF. The CDR3 DNA follows: TGTGCCAGCAGCTTGGACCCCGGGACTAGCGGGCTTGGTGAGCAGTTCTTC. Combining the CDR3 with reference TRBV5-6 and TRBJ2-1 gives the whole variable domain DAGVTQSPTHLIKTRGQQVTLRCSPKSGHDTVSWYQQALGQGPQFIFQYYEEEERQRGNFPDRFSGHQFPNYSSELNVNALLLGDSALYLCASSLDPGTSGLGEQFFGPGTRLTVL.

V usage is TRBV7-8 and J usage is TRBJ2-1; the match to TRBD2 covers 10 bases. Germline V CDR1 and CDR2: SGHVS, FQNEAQ. With 0 bases clipped from V and 6 bases from J, the junction kept 8 bases outside the gene matches. The CDR3 is 17 residues long. CDR3 sequence (DNA): TGTGCCAGCAGCTTAGCGCGCCTAGCGGGAGCCCGCAATGAGCAGTTCTTC. Its translation: CASSLARLAGARNEQFF.

V is TRBV29-1 and J is TRBJ2-3; D is ambiguous. CDR3 length: 16 residues. Germline values: CDR1 SQVTM, CDR2 ANQGSEA. V lost 0 bases, J lost 1 base, and 14 bases lay in between. The CDR3 bases are TGCAGCGTTGAAGATTTCGGGTACCCTGGCACAGATACGCAGTATTTT. This sequence encodes CSVEDFGYPGTDTQYF.

V gene TRBV2 combines with J gene TRBJ2-3; D possibly matches TRBD1 or TRBD2 (6 bases each). The CDR3 extends over 18 amino acids. The germline V and J ends were trimmed by 1 base and 3 bases, with 20 bases remaining between them. CDR1 is SNHLY, CDR2 FYNNEI, per germline. The chain's CDR3 is CASSEGLLGGRRTDTQYF. CDR3 DNA sequence: TGTGCCAGCAGTGAAGGGCTATTAGGGGGGAGAAGAACAGATACGCAGTATTTT.

This clone was seen a handful of times. The gene calls are TRBV7-9 and TRBJ1-5, with D perhaps matching TRBD1 (6 bases). There are 14 residues in the CDR3. Germline V gene lookup returns CDR1 SEHNR and CDR2 FQNEAQ (reference sequence). V was cut by 3 bases and J by 6 bases, with 12 bases left in between. Here the CDR3 DNA reads TGTGCCAGCAGCTTCGACAGGCTGAGTCAGCCCCAGCATTTT. It is translated as CASSFDRLSQPQHF. The whole variable domain, filled in from reference TRBV7-9 and TRBJ1-5, reads DTGVSQNPRHKITKRGQNVTFRCDPISEHNRLYWYRQTLGQGPEFLTYFQNEAQLEKSRLLSDRFSAERPKGSFSTLEIQRTEQGDSAMYLCASSFDRLSQPQHFGDGTRLSIL.

Worth noting for this clone: The same CDR3 can be traced to other DNA sequences in this sample. V is TRBV7-3 and J is TRBJ2-7; 11 bases map to TRBD2. V trimming: 3 bases; J trimming: 1 base; junction bases outside the gene matches: 2. In germline, CDR1 is SGHTA, CDR2 FQGTGA. The CDR3 runs 15 residues. The CDR3 nucleotides read TGTGCCAGCAGCTTGGGGACTAGCGGATCCTACGAGCAGTACTTC. It is translated as CASSLGTSGSYEQYF.